The rows below give T cell receptor beta chains drawn from one sample of a study of cytomegalovirus exposure and HLA in healthy donors. Sequencing used immunoSEQ multiplex PCR; TCRdb keeps in-frame clones, though not all of them. Here the sample spans some 100,000 clones, 75% being singletons. The sequencing sample was made of PBMCs. The source is a male donor in good health and CMV-seropositive. CDR3s include the opening cysteine and the closing phenylalanine or tryptophan. The D gene is left open where the match is weak. Clone size is given for some rows only: seen once, a few or many times, or a class if the clone is expanded.

v_gene: TRBV4-1
d_gene: -
abundance: -
j_gene: TRBJ2-6
CDR3nt: TGCGCCAGCAGCCAAGAGACGGGGACAGGGGCCAACGTCCTGACTTTC
CDR3aa: CASSQETGTGANVLTF

v_gene: TRBV2
d_gene: -
abundance: once
j_gene: TRBJ1-4
CDR3nt: TGTGCCAGCAGCGGGGTACGAGTTAATGAAAAACTGTTTTTT
CDR3aa: CASSGVRVNEKLFF

v_gene: TRBV19
d_gene: TRBD2
abundance: -
j_gene: TRBJ2-1
CDR3nt: TGTGCCAGTAGTATAGCGGGGGGGCCCAATGAGCAGTTCTTC
CDR3aa: CASSIAGGPNEQFF

v_gene: TRBV10-1
d_gene: -
abundance: once
j_gene: TRBJ1-5
CDR3nt: TGCGCCAGCAGACTTCAGGGGAATAGCAATCAGCCCCAGCATTTT
CDR3aa: CASRLQGNSNQPQHF

v_gene: TRBV7-3
d_gene: TRBD2
abundance: many
j_gene: TRBJ2-3
CDR3nt: TGTGCCAGCAGCTTAAACGGGGGGGGTGGCACAGATACGCAGTATTTT
CDR3aa: CASSLNGGGGTDTQYF

v_gene: TRBV4-2
d_gene: -
abundance: -
j_gene: TRBJ2-7
CDR3nt: TGTGCCAGCAGCCAAGATCAGGGGGGAAATACCTACGAGCAGTACTTC
CDR3aa: CASSQDQGGNTYEQYF

v_gene: TRBV7-8
d_gene: -
abundance: -
j_gene: TRBJ2-2
CDR3nt: TGTGCCAGCAGCTCGATGGGGGGTAGCGCCGGGGAGCTGTTTTTT
CDR3aa: CASSSMGGSAGELFF

v_gene: TRBV4-1
d_gene: -
abundance: -
j_gene: TRBJ1-2
CDR3nt: TGCGCCAGCAGCCTCAAGACCCGGGGGACGGCTAATTATGGCTACACCTTC
CDR3aa: CASSLKTRGTANYGYTF

v_gene: TRBV5-1
d_gene: -
abundance: -
j_gene: TRBJ2-5
CDR3nt: TGCGCCAGCAGCTTTGGGACACCCCGAGAGACCCAGTACTTC
CDR3aa: CASSFGTPRETQYF

v_gene: TRBV5-1
d_gene: -
abundance: -
j_gene: TRBJ1-2
CDR3nt: TGCGCCAGCAGCTTGAGGGAGAACTATGGCTACACCTTC
CDR3aa: CASSLRENYGYTF

v_gene: TRBV4-2
d_gene: TRBD2
abundance: -
j_gene: TRBJ2-6
CDR3nt: TGTGCCAGCAGCCAAGAGGGGGGGGCTGGGGCCAACGTCCTGACTTTC
CDR3aa: CASSQEGGAGANVLTF

v_gene: TRBV10-3
d_gene: TRBD2
abundance: -
j_gene: TRBJ2-5
CDR3nt: TGTGCCATCAGTGAGTGGGCTAGCGGGGGGCCCGGGGAGACCCAGTACTTC
CDR3aa: CAISEWASGGPGETQYF

v_gene: TRBV28
d_gene: -
abundance: -
j_gene: TRBJ1-4
CDR3nt: TGTGCCAGCAGTCCCGACTCCCGGAATGAAAAACTGTTTTTT
CDR3aa: CASSPDSRNEKLFF

v_gene: TRBV7-3
d_gene: -
abundance: -
j_gene: TRBJ2-2
CDR3nt: TGTGCCAGCAGCTTAAGGGGCGGTACCGGGGAGCTGTTTTTT
CDR3aa: CASSLRGGTGELFF

v_gene: TRBV7-9
d_gene: -
abundance: -
j_gene: TRBJ1-4
CDR3nt: TGTGCCAGCAGCTTAAATCTTCGGGCTAATGAAAAACTGTTTTTT
CDR3aa: CASSLNLRANEKLFF

v_gene: TRBV28
d_gene: TRBD2
abundance: few
j_gene: TRBJ2-1
CDR3nt: TGTGCCAGCAGGACGGAGTGGCGGGGGGGCGGTTACAATGAGCAGTTCTTC
CDR3aa: CASRTEWRGGGYNEQFF

v_gene: TRBV4-2
d_gene: TRBD1
abundance: -
j_gene: TRBJ1-4
CDR3nt: TGTGCCAGCAGCCAAGATCCGGGACAGGGAGGAGGGGAAAAACTGTTTTTT
CDR3aa: CASSQDPGQGGGEKLFF

v_gene: TRBV4-3
d_gene: -
abundance: -
j_gene: TRBJ2-1
CDR3nt: TGCGCCAGCAGCCAAGATAAGGAGAGACAGCCCTACAATGAGCAGTTCTTC
CDR3aa: CASSQDKERQPYNEQFF

v_gene: TRBV5-1
d_gene: -
abundance: -
j_gene: TRBJ1-6
CDR3nt: TGCGCCAGCAGCTTGGAGGGCAGGGGAGATTCACCCCTCCACTTT
CDR3aa: CASSLEGRGDSPLHF

v_gene: TRBV19
d_gene: TRBD2
abundance: -
j_gene: TRBJ2-5
CDR3nt: TGTGCCAGTAGAGCTGGACTAGCGGGGGAGGTAGAGACCCAGTACTTC
CDR3aa: CASRAGLAGEVETQYF

v_gene: TRBV28
d_gene: TRBD1
abundance: -
j_gene: TRBJ1-6
CDR3nt: TGTGCCAGCAGTAGGAGACAGGGGGCGGATTCACCCCTCCACTTT
CDR3aa: CASSRRQGADSPLHF

v_gene: TRBV27
d_gene: -
abundance: few
j_gene: TRBJ1-4
CDR3nt: TGTGCCAGCAGCGCGGGCACCCTCGGGGAAAAACTGTTTTTT
CDR3aa: CASSAGTLGEKLFF

v_gene: TRBV7-9
d_gene: -
abundance: -
j_gene: TRBJ1-1
CDR3nt: TGTGCCAGCAGCTTAGGATCGGGGCCCTGGAGGGGGAACACTGAAGCTTTCTTT
CDR3aa: CASSLGSGPWRGNTEAFF

v_gene: TRBV19
d_gene: -
abundance: once
j_gene: TRBJ1-6
CDR3nt: TGTGCCAGTAGTAGGGGAGGGAGAAATAATTCACCCCTCCACTTT
CDR3aa: CASSRGGRNNSPLHF

v_gene: TRBV27
d_gene: TRBD1
abundance: -
j_gene: TRBJ1-5
CDR3nt: TGTGCCAGCAGTTTAGGGACAGTCAATCAGCCCCAGCATTTT
CDR3aa: CASSLGTVNQPQHF

v_gene: TRBV7-2
d_gene: TRBD2
abundance: -
j_gene: TRBJ2-2
CDR3nt: TGTGCCAGCAGCTTAAGTGATAGCGGGGGCCGCACCGGGGAGCTGTTTTTT
CDR3aa: CASSLSDSGGRTGELFF

v_gene: TRBV6-1
d_gene: -
abundance: -
j_gene: TRBJ1-1
CDR3nt: TGTGCCAGCACTTTCGGGGGGTTGATCACTGAAGCTTTCTTT
CDR3aa: CASTFGGLITEAFF

v_gene: TRBV2
d_gene: TRBD2
abundance: -
j_gene: TRBJ2-1
CDR3nt: TGTGCCAGCAGGCCGCTCGGGGGGGGTGGGAATGAGCAGTTCTTC
CDR3aa: CASRPLGGGGNEQFF

v_gene: TRBV10-3
d_gene: -
abundance: -
j_gene: TRBJ2-3
CDR3nt: TGTGCCATCAGTGAGTCAACGGGCACAGATACGCAGTATTTT
CDR3aa: CAISESTGTDTQYF

v_gene: TRBV4-1
d_gene: TRBD1
abundance: -
j_gene: TRBJ1-4
CDR3nt: TGCGCCAGCAGCCAACCGGACAGGGGAGGGAAACTGTTTTTT
CDR3aa: CASSQPDRGGKLFF

v_gene: TRBV13
d_gene: -
abundance: few
j_gene: TRBJ1-6
CDR3nt: TGTGCCAGCAGCGAAACACCGTATAATTCACCCCTCCACTTT
CDR3aa: CASSETPYNSPLHF

v_gene: TRBV7-3
d_gene: -
abundance: -
j_gene: TRBJ1-2
CDR3nt: TGTGCCAGCAGCTTCGGGAGGGGCTATGGCTACACCTTC
CDR3aa: CASSFGRGYGYTF

v_gene: TRBV6-6
d_gene: TRBD2
abundance: -
j_gene: TRBJ2-3
CDR3nt: TGTGCCAGCAGTTACGGGACTAGCGCAACCACAGATACGCAGTATTTT
CDR3aa: CASSYGTSATTDTQYF

v_gene: TRBV9
d_gene: -
abundance: once
j_gene: TRBJ2-1
CDR3nt: TGTGCCAGCAGCTCCCTTATGGAGGGCTACAATGAGCAGTTCTTC
CDR3aa: CASSSLMEGYNEQFF

v_gene: TRBV7-3
d_gene: TRBD1
abundance: -
j_gene: TRBJ2-7
CDR3nt: TGTGCCAGCAGCTTAACCGGACAGGGCCCCTACGAGCAGTACTTC
CDR3aa: CASSLTGQGPYEQYF

v_gene: TRBV9
d_gene: -
abundance: -
j_gene: TRBJ2-5
CDR3nt: TGTGCCAGCAGCGTAGAAGGGGAAGGGGGCCAAGAGACCCAGTACTTC
CDR3aa: CASSVEGEGGQETQYF